These T cell receptor beta chains were read from a single sample in a study of PD-1 blockade in mismatch repair-deficient tumors. Measured with immunoSEQ multiplex PCR; TCRdb has only the in-frame clones, and not every one. Of around 68,000 clones listed, around 73% are singletons. Sequenced here: peripheral blood, sampled 2 weeks after starting pembrolizumab. All receptors derive from an adult with mismatch repair-deficient cancer. The CDR3 runs from the conserved cysteine through the conserved F or W. Each record gives: clone size, D gene, V gene, J gene, CDR3 DNA, CDR3 protein. D genes are given only for firm matches. Size is omitted from some rows. Given values are once, few, many or a class for expanded clones.

abundance: .; d_gene: .; v_gene: TRBV30; j_gene: TRBJ1-1; CDR3nt: TGTGCCTGGACCACCGGGACACCTAACACTGAAGCTTTCTTT; CDR3aa: CAWTTGTPNTEAFF
abundance: .; d_gene: TRBD2; v_gene: TRBV28; j_gene: TRBJ2-2; CDR3nt: TGTGCCAGCAGTTTTGGGAACCGGGGGGTCCCCGGGGAGCTGTTTTTT; CDR3aa: CASSFGNRGVPGELFF
abundance: .; d_gene: TRBD1; v_gene: TRBV6-5; j_gene: TRBJ2-3; CDR3nt: TGTGCCAGCAGTTACGGCGACAGGGCCGGCGATACGCAGTATTTT; CDR3aa: CASSYGDRAGDTQYF
abundance: .; d_gene: .; v_gene: TRBV30; j_gene: TRBJ1-4; CDR3nt: TGTGCCTGGAGTGCACGGGGACTAAAGCATGAAAAACTGTTTTTT; CDR3aa: CAWSARGLKHEKLFF
abundance: few; d_gene: TRBD2; v_gene: TRBV11-2; j_gene: TRBJ2-2; CDR3nt: TGTGCCAGCAGCTTCCTTAGCGGGTACACCGGGGAGCTGTTTTTT; CDR3aa: CASSFLSGYTGELFF
abundance: .; d_gene: .; v_gene: TRBV7-8; j_gene: TRBJ2-1; CDR3nt: TGTGCCAGCAGAAGAGGGGAGCAGAGCAATGAGCAGTTCTTC; CDR3aa: CASRRGEQSNEQFF
abundance: once; d_gene: TRBD1; v_gene: TRBV29-1; j_gene: TRBJ1-1; CDR3nt: TGCAGCGTTGAGACCCCCAGACAGGGATTCGTTCCGGCTTTCTTT; CDR3aa: CSVETPRQGFVPAFF
abundance: .; d_gene: .; v_gene: TRBV7-8; j_gene: TRBJ2-3; CDR3nt: TGTGCCAGCAGCTTAAAGAACACCAGGGGCATGACAGATACGCAGTATTTT; CDR3aa: CASSLKNTRGMTDTQYF
abundance: few; d_gene: .; v_gene: TRBV5-1; j_gene: TRBJ2-1; CDR3nt: TGCGCCAGCAGCTTGGCTTACAATGAGCAGTTCTTC; CDR3aa: CASSLAYNEQFF
abundance: few; d_gene: .; v_gene: TRBV2; j_gene: TRBJ1-3; CDR3nt: TGTGCCAGCAGTCCCTCTATGACAAACACCATATATTTT; CDR3aa: CASSPSMTNTIYF
abundance: .; d_gene: .; v_gene: TRBV30; j_gene: TRBJ1-5; CDR3nt: TGTGCCTGGAGTTCCAGTTATAGCAATCAGCCCCAGCATTTT; CDR3aa: CAWSSSYSNQPQHF
abundance: .; d_gene: .; v_gene: TRBV4-1; j_gene: TRBJ1-3; CDR3nt: TGCGCCAGCAGCCAGGGGAGCTCTGGAAACACCATATATTTT; CDR3aa: CASSQGSSGNTIYF
abundance: few; d_gene: TRBD1; v_gene: TRBV5-4; j_gene: TRBJ2-5; CDR3nt: TGTGCCAGCAGCCCTCCACAGGGGAAAGAGACCCAGTACTTC; CDR3aa: CASSPPQGKETQYF
abundance: .; d_gene: .; v_gene: TRBV14; j_gene: TRBJ2-1; CDR3nt: TGTGCCAGCAGCCAAGTAACGGCTAGCTCCCACAATGAGCAGTTCTTC; CDR3aa: CASSQVTASSHNEQFF
abundance: .; d_gene: .; v_gene: TRBV7-2; j_gene: TRBJ2-3; CDR3nt: TGTGCCAGCAGCTTAGGAACAGATACGCAGTATTTT; CDR3aa: CASSLGTDTQYF
abundance: .; d_gene: .; v_gene: TRBV7-6; j_gene: TRBJ1-2; CDR3nt: TGTGCCAGCAGCAATTCAGAGGGAGGCTACACCTTC; CDR3aa: CASSNSEGGYTF
abundance: .; d_gene: .; v_gene: TRBV28; j_gene: TRBJ1-2; CDR3nt: TGTGCCAGCAGTTTAGGACAGTTGTTAGCTAACTATGGCTACACCTTC; CDR3aa: CASSLGQLLANYGYTF
abundance: .; d_gene: TRBD2; v_gene: TRBV7-6; j_gene: TRBJ2-1; CDR3nt: TGTGCCAGCAGCCCCGGACTAGCGGGAGTAATCTACAATGAGCAGTTCTTC; CDR3aa: CASSPGLAGVIYNEQFF
abundance: .; d_gene: .; v_gene: TRBV5-6; j_gene: TRBJ2-4; CDR3nt: TGTGCCAGCAGCTTGAGTCTCGAGACGCTAGCCAAAAACATTCAGTACTTC; CDR3aa: CASSLSLETLAKNIQYF
abundance: .; d_gene: TRBD2; v_gene: TRBV6-1; j_gene: TRBJ2-7; CDR3nt: TGTGCCAGCGGACTAGCGGGGGCCTCCTACGAGCAGTACTTC; CDR3aa: CASGLAGASYEQYF
abundance: .; d_gene: .; v_gene: TRBV5-1; j_gene: TRBJ1-4; CDR3nt: TGCGCCAGCAGCTCCCGCGGAGGGGAGGAAAAACTGTTTTTT; CDR3aa: CASSSRGGEEKLFF
abundance: .; d_gene: .; v_gene: TRBV29-1; j_gene: TRBJ1-3; CDR3nt: TGCAGCGGTTGGACAGACTCTGGAAACACCATATATTTT; CDR3aa: CSGWTDSGNTIYF
abundance: .; d_gene: TRBD1; v_gene: TRBV5-1; j_gene: TRBJ2-2; CDR3nt: TGCGCCAGCAGCATAGAGGGTGCCGGGGACAGGGGTACCGGGGAGCTGTTTTTT; CDR3aa: CASSIEGAGDRGTGELFF